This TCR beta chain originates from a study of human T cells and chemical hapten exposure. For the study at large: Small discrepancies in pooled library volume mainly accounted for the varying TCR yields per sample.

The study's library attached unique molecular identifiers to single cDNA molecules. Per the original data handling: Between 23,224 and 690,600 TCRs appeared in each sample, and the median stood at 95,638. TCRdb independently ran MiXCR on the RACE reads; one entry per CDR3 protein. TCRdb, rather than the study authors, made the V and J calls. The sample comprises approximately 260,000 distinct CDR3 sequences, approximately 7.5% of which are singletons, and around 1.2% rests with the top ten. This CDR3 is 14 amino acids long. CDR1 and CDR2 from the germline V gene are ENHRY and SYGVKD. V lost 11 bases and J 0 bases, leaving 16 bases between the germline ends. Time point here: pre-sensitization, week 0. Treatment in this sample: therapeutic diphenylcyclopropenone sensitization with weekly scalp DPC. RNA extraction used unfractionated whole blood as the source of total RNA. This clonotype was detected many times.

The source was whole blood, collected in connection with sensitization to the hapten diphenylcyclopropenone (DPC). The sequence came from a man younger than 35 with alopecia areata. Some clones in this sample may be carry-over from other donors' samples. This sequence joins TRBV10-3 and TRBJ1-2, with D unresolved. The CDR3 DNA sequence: TGTGCCTCGAGGGAAGGAGTGACTAACTATGGCTACACCTTC. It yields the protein CASREGVTNYGYTF.